This T cell receptor (beta chain) stems from a study of blood T cell repertoires in COVID-19 (dated by TCRdb to 2020 to 2022). Broadly, across the study: The collaborator samples originated in the United States, Italy and Spain and spanned the acute and convalescent phases of COVID-19. The prospective study material was composed of cDNA or gDNA derived from T cells, B-cell-depleted T cells, or PBMCs. Deeply sampled blood TCRbeta repertoires from subjects exposed to, actively infected with, or recovered from COVID-19 were included in the dataset. The repertoires were released in a freely available public database meant as a resource for research on the immune response to SARS-CoV-2. The samples were drawn from two sources: the first 160 participants of the ongoing ImmuneRACE study, and 1,000 to 1,500 subjects contributed by 6 global collaborators. A de-identified subject ID, COVID-19 status, age in years and sex were almost always included in the sample metadata. HLA class I and class II types, where available, came from metadata supplied by the sample provider rather than from assay-based typing. The full study reports these points: The quantity of clinical and demographic metadata differed by source and by participant and was supplied without curation.

In the prospective study, participants were about 18 to 95 years old, resided in 24 geographic areas of the United States, and were enrolled through a virtual design. Cohort assignment in the prospective study relied on participant-reported clinical history from a screening survey and a study questionnaire. Mobile phlebotomists in the prospective study collected whole blood, serum and a nasopharyngeal or oropharyngeal swab from every participant. Additional blood draws and questionnaires over an approximately 2-month period could optionally be provided by prospective study participants. Blood samples from the prospective study were shipped frozen or at room temperature prior to DNA extraction. Regarding this clone: Which antigen it targets is not known. Base quality data are lacking; no much larger clone is found one base away.

The immunoSEQ Assay, a bias-controlled multiplex PCR, was used to amplify TCRbeta CDR3 regions from genomic DNA. In the source study's methods: Nucleated cell counts per sample were estimated from amplification of reference gene primers within the assay. To quantify the absolute abundance of each unique TCRbeta CDR3 rearrangement, sequence reads were collapsed and filtered. Productive Simpson clonality was computed per sample as the square root of Simpson's diversity index over productive rearrangements. TCRdb limited this immuneACCESS table to in-frame rearrangements with V and J called. A share of clones is missing; checked studies link under half to unresolved V genes, and the rest is unexplained. D and trimming come from the DNA, and the V and J calls and clone size come from that table. This sample is represented by approximately 290,000 clones; around 89% of them were singletons. The leading ten clones occupy 3.5% to 4.5% of the sample.

In the germline V gene, CDR1 corresponds to SGDLS and CDR2 to YYNGEE. The CDR3 contains 13 residues, cysteine and phenylalanine counted. Only the CDR3 portion is preserved as DNA: 39 bases, with reading frame beginning at the first base. Relative to germline, V is 1 base shorter and J is 7 bases shorter, with 10 bases between their ends. Sequencing was done on a sample of PBMCs or T cells enriched from blood (not recorded which). The clonotype was recovered from a woman in her late teens or twenties with acute COVID-19. This chain is built from TRBV9 and TRBJ2-3, with no D gene named confidently. Here is the DNA: TGTGCCAGCAGCGTATCAGGAAAAAATACGCAGTATTTT. This encodes CASSVSGKNTQYF. Outside the CDR3, residues come from the reference TRBV9 and TRBJ2-3 proteins, so the full variable domain is: DSGVTQTPKHLITATGQRVTLRCSPRSGDLSVYWYQQSLDQGLQFLIQYYNGEERAKGNILERFSAQQFPDLHSELNLSSLELGDSALYFCASSVSGKNTQYFGPGTRLTVL.